A single sample gave rise to the 32 T cell receptor beta chains below, sequenced in a study of blood T cell repertoires in COVID-19. The table came from immunoSEQ multiplex PCR; TCRdb's copy has only in-frame clones and leaves some out. Here the sample spans about 290,000 clones, approximately 90% being singletons. Sequenced sample: peripheral blood. These receptors originate from a woman aged 30 to 39 with active or convalescent COVID-19.

The J gene is TRBJ2-1, the V gene TRBV29-1; 10 nucleotides match TRBD1. V lost 1 base to trimming and J lost 5 bases; unmatched junction nucleotides: 8. Germline V gives CDR1 SQVTM, CDR2 ANQGSEA. The CDR3 length is 16 residues. In DNA, the CDR3 is TGCAGCGTTGAAGCAATGACAGGGGGCGTCGACAATGAGCAGTTCTTC. It encodes CSVEAMTGGVDNEQFF.

The CDR3 is CASSYSLRGGRETQYF. Written as DNA, the CDR3 is TGTGCCAGCAGTTACTCACTGCGGGGGGGTCGGGAGACCCAGTACTTC. This chain joins TRBV6-2 or TRBV6-3 and TRBJ2-5; the match to TRBD2 covers 9 bases. The V gene's germline CDR1 is MNHEY and CDR2 SVGEGT. The CDR3 loop spans 16 amino acids. V shed 0 bases, J shed 5 bases, and the junction held 7 bases outside the gene matches.

V is TRBV12-3 or TRBV12-4 and J is TRBJ2-5; D is undetermined. The CDR3 is 13 amino acids. V was shortened by 2 bases and J by 2 bases, with 6 bases between the two germline ends. CDR3 DNA sequence: TGTGCCAGCAGTTTATTACAGCAAGAGACCCAGTACTTC. Its protein product is CASSLLQQETQYF.

The V call is TRBV24-1, the J call TRBJ2-1; TRBD1 matches 8 bases. V lost 4 bases, J lost 5 bases, and 9 bases stayed unmatched. Germline V gene data show CDR1 as KGHDR and CDR2 as SFDVKD. The CDR3 has 16 residues. The CDR3 protein is CATSDRRGPKDNEQFF. DNA of the CDR3: TGTGCCACCAGTGACCGCAGGGGGCCTAAGGACAATGAGCAGTTCTTC.

This clone was picked up a small number of times. The chain combines TRBV4-1 with TRBJ1-6; 10 nucleotides align to TRBD1. Per germline, CDR1 MGHRA and CDR2 YSYEKL. This CDR3 has 15 amino acids. The J segment lost 8 bases and the V segment lost 4 bases, leaving 5 bases of the junction unmatched. CDR3 DNA sequence: TGCGCCAGCAGCCTCCCGGACAGGGGGGATTCACCCCTCCACTTT. The encoded protein is CASSLPDRGDSPLHF.

This chain joins TRBV7-2 and TRBJ2-7; 8 bases map to TRBD1. The CDR3 contains 16 residues. CDR1 SGHTA and CDR2 FQGNSA come from the germline V gene. J was trimmed by 0 bases and V by 6 bases; bases with no gene match: 10. In nucleotides, the CDR3 is TGTGCCAGCAGTTATGGACGGGACAGGAGCTCCTACGAGCAGTACTTC. This gives the protein CASSYGRDRSSYEQYF.

The rearrangement uses TRBV6-2 or TRBV6-3 and TRBJ1-5, with 8 bases that match TRBD1. Germline CDR1 is MNHEY and CDR2 is SVGEGT. V was pared by 4 bases and J by 3 bases, with 11 bases of the junction left unmatched. The CDR3 totals 17 residues. The CDR3 here is CASSWTDRVSHNQPQHF. CDR3 nucleotide sequence: TGTGCCAGCAGTTGGACGGACAGGGTGAGCCACAATCAGCCCCAGCATTTT.

V is TRBV6-1 and J is TRBJ2-2, with D maybe TRBD1 (5 bases). V dropped 3 bases and J dropped 5 bases, with 16 bases sitting between them. CDR1 is MNHNS and CDR2 is SASEGT in the germline V gene. The CDR3 is made up of 16 amino acids. The chain's CDR3 is CASSEQYGQGTGELFF. Here the CDR3 DNA reads TGTGCCAGCAGTGAGCAATATGGGCAGGGAACCGGGGAGCTGTTTTTT.

There are a few counts of this clone. The chain joins TRBV7-6 to TRBJ1-4; unclear D gene. The CDR3 is 16 residues long. Germline V CDR1 and CDR2: SGHVS, FNYEAQ. Trimming took 0 bases from V and 7 from J, leaving 15 bases between them. The CDR3: CASSLAAGVNGEKLFF. CDR3 DNA: TGTGCCAGCAGCTTAGCAGCGGGCGTTAACGGTGAAAAACTGTTTTTT.

V and J are TRBV9 and TRBJ2-1; D may be TRBD1 (6 bases). Between the trimmed V and J ends, which lost 4 bases and 3 bases, there was a span of 11 bases. Germline V gene sequence: CDR1 SGDLS, CDR2 YYNGEE. There are 14 residues in the CDR3. In DNA form, the CDR3 reads TGTGCCAGCAGCCCGGGACAAAGCTACAATGAGCAGTTCTTC. Translating it yields CASSPGQSYNEQFF.

This chain joins TRBV7-6 and TRBJ2-7, with D tentatively TRBD2 (6 bases). The germline gives CDR1 SGHVS, CDR2 FNYEAQ. Trimming shortened V by 5 bases and J by 2 bases, and 13 bases separated the two germline ends. The CDR3 contains 14 residues. CDR3 region: CASSPAGNAYEQYF. CDR3 coding DNA: TGTGCCAGCAGCCCGGCGGGGAATGCCTACGAGCAGTACTTC.

This clone showed up just once. This chain joins TRBV27 and TRBJ2-7; 10 bases are a match to TRBD2. The V segment lost 5 bases and the J segment 2 bases; nucleotides outside the gene matches: 3. The V gene's germline CDR1 is MNHEY and CDR2 SMNVEV (reference sequence). The CDR3 is 14 amino acids. CDR3 residues: CASSTLAGTYEQYF. For the CDR3, the DNA is TGTGCCAGCAGTACACTAGCGGGGACCTACGAGCAGTACTTC.

The chain recombines TRBV28 with TRBJ1-2, with 7 bases matching TRBD1. The CDR3 has 14 amino acids. V lost 5 bases, J lost 3 bases, and 6 bases stayed unmatched. CDR1 and CDR2 (germline): MDHEN, SYDVKM. CDR3 residues: CASSPPGGDYGYTF. DNA of the CDR3: TGTGCCAGCAGTCCACCAGGGGGTGACTATGGCTACACCTTC.

This rearrangement joins TRBV6-2 or TRBV6-3 to TRBJ2-5; 8 bases align to TRBD2. The CDR3 has 15 residues. The germline V gene encodes CDR1 MNHEY and CDR2 SVGEGT. The V and J ends lost 5 bases and 3 bases, in that order; junction bases with no gene match: 8. The CDR3: CASSLMRGAEETQYF. The CDR3 bases are TGTGCCAGCAGTCTTATGCGGGGGGCGGAAGAGACCCAGTACTTC.

The chain links TRBV27 to TRBJ2-3; D not certain. CDR1 and CDR2 from the germline V gene are MNHEY and SMNVEV (reference sequence). Trimming left V 0 bases short and J 3 bases short, with 7 bases between. The CDR3 is 14 amino acids. Written as DNA, the CDR3 is TGTGCCAGCAGTTTATCGGGCCGGACAGATACGCAGTATTTT. It specifies CASSLSGRTDTQYF.

The chain is built from TRBV6-6 and TRBJ1-2; TRBD1 matches at 9 bases. CDR3 length: 15 amino acids. CDR1 and CDR2 from the germline V gene are MNHNY and SVGAGI (reference sequence). Trimming took 6 bases from V and 7 from J; bases not matched to a gene: 12. This chain's CDR3 is CASRDRGSGISGYTF. The CDR3 nucleotides are TGTGCCAGCAGGGACAGGGGTAGTGGGATATCTGGCTACACCTTC.

V is TRBV30 and J is TRBJ1-2; 7 bases align to TRBD1. Per germline, CDR1 GTSNPN and CDR2 SVGIG (reference sequence). Trimming took 2 bases from V and 8 from J; bases not matched to a gene: 2. This CDR3 contains 11 residues. CDR3 nucleotide sequence: TGTGCCTGGAGTATAGGGGGCGGCTACACCTTC. It codes for CAWSIGGGYTF. The full variable domain, in which reference TRBV30 and TRBJ1-2 provide the parts outside the CDR3, is SQTIHQWPATLVQPVGSPLSLECTVEGTSNPNLYWYRQAAGRGLQLLFYSVGIGQISSEVPQNLSASRPQDRQFILSSKKLLLSDSGFYLCAWSIGGGYTFGSGTRLTVV.

The rearrangement uses TRBV7-2 and TRBJ2-5; TRBD2 matches 14 bases. The CDR3 runs to 18 residues. Losses at the gene ends were 5 bases for V and 2 bases for J; bases not matched to a gene: 10. Per the germline V gene, CDR1 is SGHTA and CDR2 is FQGNSA. CDR3 in amino acids: CASSLGLAGAFVQETQYF. DNA of the CDR3: TGTGCCAGCAGCCTGGGACTAGCGGGGGCCTTTGTGCAAGAGACCCAGTACTTC. Full variable domain (rest looked up from reference TRBV7-2 and TRBJ2-5): GAGVSQSPSNKVTEKGKDVELRCDPISGHTALYWYRQSLGQGLEFLIYFQGNSAPDKSGLPSDRFSAERTGGSVSTLTIQRTQQEDSAVYLCASSLGLAGAFVQETQYFGPGTRLLVL.

The V and J genes are TRBV6-2 or TRBV6-3 and TRBJ2-5, with D possibly being TRBD2 (5 bases). The CDR3 has 14 amino acids. CDR1 MNHEY and CDR2 SVGEGT come from the germline V gene. Deletions cut 2 bases from V and 5 bases from J, with 12 bases between. The CDR3 sequence: CASSYEGTAETQYF. Here the CDR3 DNA reads TGTGCCAGCAGTTACGAGGGTACGGCGGAGACCCAGTACTTC.

On this clone itself: In the same sample, other DNA sequences code for this CDR3. The V call is TRBV7-9, the J call TRBJ1-5; D gene uncertain. V shed 1 base and J shed 4 bases, with 8 bases lying between them. This CDR3 spans 14 amino acids. Germline loops: CDR1 SEHNR, CDR2 FQNEAQ (reference sequence). In DNA form, the CDR3 reads TGTGCCAGCAGCTTAGGAGGCGGAAATCAGCCCCAGCATTTT. Amino acids: CASSLGGGNQPQHF.

Regarding this clone: Other nucleotide sequences from this sample produce the same CDR3. The V and J genes are TRBV6-2 or TRBV6-3 and TRBJ2-7, with TRBD1 matching 8 bases. V was pared by 0 bases and J by 0 bases, with 1 base of the junction left unmatched. Germline assignment: CDR1 MNHEY and CDR2 SVGEGT. The CDR3 has 15 residues. This CDR3 reads CASSYSGTGSYEQYF. For the CDR3, the DNA is TGTGCCAGCAGTTACTCCGGGACAGGCTCCTACGAGCAGTACTTC.

This clone was seen only a few times. The J gene is TRBJ2-7, the V gene TRBV15; 8 nucleotides line up with TRBD1. In germline, CDR1 is LNHNV, CDR2 YYDKDF (reference sequence). The CDR3 is 14 amino acids. The V segment lost 4 bases and the J segment 2 bases; nucleotides outside the gene matches: 4. The CDR3 loop is CATSTGQGPYEQYF. The CDR3 DNA reads as TGTGCCACCAGCACCGGACAGGGCCCCTACGAGCAGTACTTC.

The chain uses TRBV27 and TRBJ1-1, with TRBD1 identical over 9 bases. The CDR3 consists of 17 residues. V was clipped by 2 bases and J by 6 bases; unmatched bases: 13. Germline CDR1 MNHEY, CDR2 SMNVEV (reference sequence). The CDR3 DNA is TGTGCCAGCAGTTTAAGTCTGGGGGACAGGGTGATGGCTGAAGCTTTCTTT. It encodes CASSLSLGDRVMAEAFF.

V usage is TRBV2 and J usage is TRBJ1-5; a possible D gene is TRBD1 (5 bases). This CDR3 contains 14 residues. V lost 4 bases and J 4 bases, leaving 11 bases between the germline ends. Germline CDR1 SNHLY, CDR2 FYNNEI. The CDR3 reads CASSGGRENQPQHF. CDR3 sequence (DNA): TGTGCCAGCAGTGGGGGGAGGGAGAATCAGCCCCAGCATTTT. Drawing the rest from reference TRBV2 and TRBJ1-5, the complete variable domain is EPEVTQTPSHQVTQMGQEVILRCVPISNHLYFYWYRQILGQKVEFLVSFYNNEISEKSEIFDDQFSVERPDGSNFTLKIRSTKLEDSAMYFCASSGGRENQPQHFGDGTRLSIL.

V and J are TRBV6-5 and TRBJ2-7; 10 positions match TRBD2. V shed 0 bases and J 4 bases; nucleotides not matched to a gene: 6. The CDR3 runs to 16 residues. The germline V gene encodes CDR1 MNHEY and CDR2 SVGAGI. The CDR3 sequence is CASSYSLAGDTYEQYF. CDR3 coding DNA: TGTGCCAGCAGTTACTCCCTAGCGGGGGATACATACGAGCAGTACTTC.

The gene calls are TRBV5-4 and TRBJ2-7; weak D call: TRBD1 (5 bases). V was cut by 5 bases and J by 7 bases, with 13 bases left in between. CDR3 length: 12 residues. Germline CDR1 is SGHNT and CDR2 is YYREEE (reference sequence). CDR3 sequence: CASSSTVGEQYF. In DNA, the CDR3 is TGTGCCAGCAGTTCGACAGTGGGAGAGCAGTACTTC.

The chain recombines TRBV2 with TRBJ2-7, with unresolved D. The CDR3 has 10 amino acids. Germline V gene sequence: CDR1 SNHLY, CDR2 FYNNEI. V lost 1 base to trimming and J lost 9 bases, with 4 bases between them. In nucleotides, the CDR3 is TGTGCCAGCAGTGAAGGAGGGCAGTACTTC. It translates to CASSEGGQYF.

This chain joins TRBV28 and TRBJ2-7, with 8 positions matching TRBD1. V was pared by 10 bases and J by 7 bases, with 9 bases of the junction left unmatched. The CDR3 contains 12 residues. Per germline, CDR1 MDHEN and CDR2 SYDVKM. The chain's CDR3 is CATRQGQVEQYF. CDR3 bases: TGTGCCACCCGACAGGGGCAAGTGGAGCAGTACTTC.

This chain connects TRBV6-4 to TRBJ1-2, with TRBD1 as a possible D gene (6 bases). The germline V and J ends were trimmed by 4 bases and 8 bases, with 14 bases remaining between them. The CDR3 covers 13 residues. The germline gives CDR1 MRHNA, CDR2 SNTAGT. For the CDR3, the DNA is TGTGCCAGCAGTGTGGACAGAACTATGGGCTACACCTTC. Translating it yields CASSVDRTMGYTF.

This clone was detected once. The sample has other DNA sequences that encode this CDR3 too. The rearrangement links TRBV5-1 to TRBJ1-3; D not resolved. The CDR3 is made up of 14 amino acids. Deletions cut 1 base from V and 0 bases from J, with 5 bases between. Germline values: CDR1 SGHRS, CDR2 YFSETQ. The CDR3 here is CASSLTGSGNTIYF. Written as DNA, the CDR3 is TGCGCCAGCAGCTTGACGGGCTCTGGAAACACCATATATTTT.

The CDR3: CASSIWDRGTGELFF. The DNA of the CDR3 is TGTGCCAGTAGTATCTGGGACAGGGGTACCGGGGAGCTGTTTTTT. The chain links TRBV19 to TRBJ2-2; 10 bases line up with TRBD1. The V gene's germline CDR1 is LNHDA and CDR2 SQIVND (reference sequence). The trim removed 3 bases at V and 5 bases at J, leaving 3 bases unmatched. This CDR3 is 15 amino acids long.

This clone showed up just a few times. The CDR3 is CASSPPSGGSNQPQHF. CDR3 DNA sequence: TGTGCCAGCTCACCACCGTCAGGGGGTAGCAATCAGCCCCAGCATTTT. The chain uses TRBV18 and TRBJ1-5, with 7 bases fitting TRBD1. V lost 0 bases to trimming and J lost 0 bases; unmatched junction nucleotides: 2. Germline CDR1 reads KGHSH; CDR2 reads LQKENI. The CDR3 runs to 16 residues. The full variable domain, its missing parts supplied by reference TRBV18 and TRBJ1-5, is NAGVMQNPRHLVRRRGQEARLRCSPMKGHSHVYWYRQLPEEGLKFMVYLQKENIIDESGMPKERFSAEFPKEGPSILRIQQVVRGDSAAYFCASSPPSGGSNQPQHFGDGTRLSIL.